The clone carrying this TCR beta chain was recorded at least ten times. Antigen: not known. TCRdb fed the RT-PCR reads into MiXCR, producing one record per CDR3 protein. The data hold about 570,000 distinct CDR3 sequences, with approximately 10% observed a single time. This entry is derived from a study of response to subunit inactivated influenza vaccine. Overall study results and limits: With each seasonal influenza vaccination, the authors suggested, few new T cells are recruited.

There are 14 residues in the CDR3. Per germline, CDR1 KGHDR and CDR2 SFDVKD. Unmatched junction bases numbered 5, after V lost 4 bases and J lost 4 bases. Sequences were derived from PBMCs from blood, sampled on the day of vaccination. The clonotype comes from a man aged 45-65 years who received an inactivated influenza vaccine. The chain carries TRBV24-1 and TRBJ2-5; 7 bases align to TRBD1. The CDR3 DNA is TGTGCCACCAGTGACCCCGGGACAGCAGAGACCCAGTACTTC. Protein sequence: CATSDPGTAETQYF.